Listed below are T cell receptor beta chains from one sample, sequenced in a study of OX40 agonist ivuxolimab in advanced cancers. The protocol was immunoSEQ multiplex PCR, while the TCRdb copy is restricted to in-frame clones and leaves out a portion. This table holds 82,000 or so clones, 75% to 90% found once. The sequencing used CD4+ or CD8+ T cells sorted from blood, collected in a trial of the OX40 agonist ivuxolimab. Source of these receptors: an adult with an advanced solid tumor such as melanoma, head and neck, liver or kidney cancer. CDR3s include the opening cysteine and the closing phenylalanine or tryptophan. The D gene is left open where the match is weak. Only part of the rows carry a size: once, few, many, or a class if the clone is expanded.

J gene,V gene,clone size,D gene,CDR3 DNA,CDR3 protein
TRBJ1-1,TRBV7-3,few,.,TGTGCCAGCAGCTTCCATGTAGAGGCCGAGGCTTTCTTT,CASSFHVEAEAFF
TRBJ2-3,TRBV18,.,.,TGTGCCAGCTCCCCGGAATGGTCTGGGGGAGTAGATACGCAGTATTTT,CASSPEWSGGVDTQYF
TRBJ1-1,TRBV7-6,.,.,TGTGCCAGCAGCTTTTTATACACGAACACTGAAGCTTTCTTT,CASSFLYTNTEAFF
TRBJ1-2,TRBV27,.,.,TGTGCCAGCAGCCGAAGGGCTTACAACTATGGCTACACCTTC,CASSRRAYNYGYTF
TRBJ2-7,TRBV18,.,.,TGTGCCAGCTCGGCCGGGACGCTGAGCTACGAGCAGTACTTC,CASSAGTLSYEQYF
TRBJ1-1,TRBV5-1,.,.,TGCGCCAGCAGCCTGGAAAAGGGGTGGGGAACCTTCAACACTGAAGCTTTCTTT,CASSLEKGWGTFNTEAFF
TRBJ1-1,TRBV19,once,TRBD1,TGTGCCAGTAGTGCGCAGGGGGCGCGGAATACTGAAGCTTTCTTT,CASSAQGARNTEAFF
TRBJ1-6,TRBV5-6,.,TRBD1,TGTGCCAGCAGCTTCGGACAGGTTAATTCACCCCTCCACTTT,CASSFGQVNSPLHF
TRBJ1-2,TRBV4-1,few,.,TGCGCCAGCAGCCTGGAGTGGAGGACGAATGGCTACACCTTC,CASSLEWRTNGYTF
TRBJ1-1,TRBV10-1,.,.,TGCGCCAGCAGTGAGGTTGGGGGCCAGAACACTGAAGCTTTCTTT,CASSEVGGQNTEAFF
TRBJ1-2,TRBV28,once,TRBD1,TGTGCCAGCAGTTCCCCCTTCAGGGGGAGCTATGGCTACACCTTC,CASSSPFRGSYGYTF
TRBJ2-2,TRBV6-5,.,.,TGTGCCACGCGAACTCGGGTCCTACACACCGGGGAGCTGTTTTTT,CATRTRVLHTGELFF
TRBJ2-1,TRBV7-2,.,.,TGTGCCAGCAGCGCTAGGCGGGGGCTCAATGAGCAGTTCTTC,CASSARRGLNEQFF
TRBJ1-2,TRBV7-9,.,.,TGTGCCAGCAGCCGGGACCGGGATGGCTACACCTTC,CASSRDRDGYTF
TRBJ1-6,TRBV28,.,.,TGTGCCATCGGAGGAGGTGGTTCACCCCTCCACTTT,CAIGGGGSPLHF
TRBJ2-4,TRBV5-1,.,.,TGCGCCAGCAGCTTGGAGGGGACGGAAAACATTCAGTACTTC,CASSLEGTENIQYF
TRBJ1-2,TRBV11-2,.,.,TGTGCCAGCAGCTTAGAGGCTACGGGTGGCTACACCTTC,CASSLEATGGYTF
TRBJ1-5,TRBV19,.,.,TGTGCCAGTAGTATTAGGGAAAGTCAGCCCCAGCATTTT,CASSIRESQPQHF
TRBJ2-3,TRBV2,.,TRBD1,TGTGCCAGCAGGCCACGGGACAGGGGGACAGATACGCAGTATTTT,CASRPRDRGTDTQYF
TRBJ2-3,TRBV2,.,TRBD2,TGTGCCACCGAGGGGGATAGCGGGGGGACAGATACGCAGTATTTT,CATEGDSGGTDTQYF
TRBJ2-7,TRBV6-1,.,TRBD1,TGTGCCAGCATCGGGACAGGGGTCCCCTACGAGCAGTACTTC,CASIGTGVPYEQYF
TRBJ1-4,TRBV7-9,.,TRBD1,TGTGCCAGCAGCTGGGGACAGTATAATGAAAAACTGTTTTTT,CASSWGQYNEKLFF
TRBJ1-1,TRBV6-1,few,.,TGTGCCATAGGCAGATACACTGAAGCTTTCTTT,CAIGRYTEAFF
TRBJ1-1,TRBV30,.,.,TGTGCCTGGAGTATTTCCCCCTCCAACACTGAAGCTTTCTTT,CAWSISPSNTEAFF
TRBJ1-1,TRBV4-2,.,TRBD1,TGTGCCAGCAGCCCACTTGGGCTAACAGGGGGTACAGGGAACACTGAAGCTTTCTTT,CASSPLGLTGGTGNTEAFF
TRBJ1-6,TRBV7-9,.,TRBD1,TGTGCCAGCAGCTTAGGGGTAGGAGGGACAGACGGGGAATCACCCCTCCACTTT,CASSLGVGGTDGESPLHF
TRBJ1-1,TRBV5-1,.,TRBD1,TGCGCCAGCAGCTCCGGACAGGGTGAAGCTTTCTTT,CASSSGQGEAFF
TRBJ1-1,TRBV5-1,.,.,TGCGCCAGCAGCTCAGTGGGGGGCCGAGAGAACACTGAAGCTTTCTTT,CASSSVGGRENTEAFF
TRBJ1-2,TRBV2,.,.,TGTGCCAGCAGTTCAACAGGAATCTACACCTTC,CASSSTGIYTF
TRBJ2-3,TRBV10-3,.,.,TGTGCCATCAAGGTCGGCGGCACAGATACGCAGTATTTT,CAIKVGGTDTQYF
TRBJ1-1,TRBV19,once,TRBD1,TGTGCCAGTAGTGGCAACGACAGGGGTGAAGCTTTCTTT,CASSGNDRGEAFF
TRBJ2-5,TRBV29-1,.,.,TGCAGCGTTGTAGGTTTAGAGGGGAGACCTCAAGAGACCCAGTACTTC,CSVVGLEGRPQETQYF
TRBJ1-1,TRBV10-3,.,.,TGTGCCATCAACAACAGGGACATGAACACTGAAGCTTTCTTT,CAINNRDMNTEAFF
TRBJ1-1,TRBV6-1,few,.,TGTGCCAGCAGTGAAGGTAGGCACTCGAACGGGGAAGCTTTCTTT,CASSEGRHSNGEAFF
TRBJ1-1,TRBV4-2,.,.,TGTGCCAGCAGTCTAGGTAGGGGTGTTGACACTGAAGCTTTCTTT,CASSLGRGVDTEAFF
TRBJ2-7,TRBV5-5,.,.,TGTGCCAGCAGCTCCGATCAGGGCCTTATCTCTTACGAGCAGTACTTC,CASSSDQGLISYEQYF
TRBJ2-7,TRBV23-1,.,.,TGCGCCAGCAGTCACCTCCTCAGGTTCGGGTACGAGCAGTACTTC,CASSHLLRFGYEQYF
TRBJ1-4,TRBV7-2,medium-sized,.,TGTGCCAGCAGCTTAAGCCCTAATGAAAAACTGTTTTTT,CASSLSPNEKLFF
TRBJ2-7,TRBV2,.,TRBD1,TGTGCCAGCAGGGAGGGACAGGGGGTCGGCTACGAGCAGTACTTC,CASREGQGVGYEQYF
TRBJ1-5,TRBV7-2,once,.,TGTGCCAGCAGCTTAGGGGAGGTCAATCAGCCCCAGCATTTT,CASSLGEVNQPQHF
TRBJ2-1,TRBV4-3,once,.,TGCGCCAGCAGCCAAGATTTTAGGACGGAGCAGTTCTTC,CASSQDFRTEQFF
TRBJ2-5,TRBV4-1,.,.,TGCGCCAGCAGCCAAGAGGCCAGGGGGGGTCGAGAGACCCAGTACTTC,CASSQEARGGRETQYF
TRBJ2-1,TRBV28,.,TRBD1,TGTGCCAGCAGTTCCACCACCGGGACAGGGAGGAATGAGCAGTTCTTC,CASSSTTGTGRNEQFF
TRBJ2-7,TRBV2,.,.,TGTGCCAGCAGTCGGGACAACAGATACGAGCAGTACTTC,CASSRDNRYEQYF
TRBJ1-2,TRBV2,.,TRBD1,TGTGCCAGCAGGGTAGGGACAGACTATGGCTACACCTTC,CASRVGTDYGYTF
TRBJ2-7,TRBV4-3,.,.,TGCGCCAGCAGCCAAGATATCCAGGCCGCCTACGAGCAGTACTTC,CASSQDIQAAYEQYF
TRBJ2-7,TRBV30,.,TRBD1,TGTGCCTGGACCTCGGGACAGGGTTCCTACGAGCAGTACTTC,CAWTSGQGSYEQYF
TRBJ1-2,TRBV27,.,.,TGTGCCAGCAGTTTAACGGCACACTATGGCTACACCTTC,CASSLTAHYGYTF
TRBJ1-2,TRBV5-1,.,.,TGCGCCAGCAGCTCGACAGGTGCCTATGGCTACACCTTC,CASSSTGAYGYTF
TRBJ1-5,TRBV2,few,.,TGTGCCAGCAGAAGGGACACCGATCAGCCCCAGCATTTT,CASRRDTDQPQHF
TRBJ2-7,TRBV5-4,.,TRBD1,TGTGCCAGCAGCCAGACCGGACAGGGGGTCACCTACGAGCAGTACTTC,CASSQTGQGVTYEQYF
TRBJ1-6,TRBV19,.,.,TGTGCCAGTAGTACGTGGGGTTCACCCCTCCACTTT,CASSTWGSPLHF
TRBJ2-3,TRBV7-2,once,.,TGTGCCAGCAGCCGGCAGGGTGCAGGAATCTTCGGAGATACGCAGTATTTT,CASSRQGAGIFGDTQYF
TRBJ1-1,TRBV5-1,.,.,TGCGCCAGCGGGGAACAGGGAAACCACCCTTTCTTT,CASGEQGNHPFF
TRBJ2-1,TRBV5-1,.,.,TGCGCCAGCAGCGAACAGGCGGTCCGGGATGAGCAGTTCTTC,CASSEQAVRDEQFF
TRBJ1-5,TRBV18,once,.,TGTGCCAGCTCACTAACCCAGGGGCCCCATCAGCCCCAGCATTTT,CASSLTQGPHQPQHF
TRBJ1-2,TRBV4-2,.,.,TGTGCCAGCAGCCAAGAGGCCCGGGGGGGGGCTGAATATGGCTACACCTTC,CASSQEARGGAEYGYTF
TRBJ1-2,TRBV2,.,TRBD1,TGTGCCAGCACCATCGGACAGGAGGGTGGCTACACCTTC,CASTIGQEGGYTF
TRBJ2-5,TRBV2,.,TRBD1,TGTGCCAGCAGTGGACAGGGTAGAAGGGAGACCCAGTACTTC,CASSGQGRRETQYF